This T cell receptor (beta chain) was recovered during a study of CD8+CD57+ T cells in acquired aplastic anemia. Trimming pared 5 bases from V and 12 bases from J, leaving 11 bases between. The CDR3 consists of 11 residues. The germline CDR1 and CDR2 sequences are SGHVS and FQNEAQ. The TCR beta profiling, which covered VDJ combination and CDR3 sequence, was carried out using genomic DNA as the template. TCRdb fed the reads into MiXCR, producing one record per CDR3 protein. The profile shows hundreds of thousands of distinct CDR3 sequences, less than 35% of them singletons. Patients picked for sequencing had shown CD8+CD57+ cell expansion detected by flow cytometry.

The chain joins TRBV7-8 to TRBJ2-1; D ambiguous. Sequenced: sorted CD4+, CD8+, or CD8+CD57+ T cells (not recorded which) from PBMCs. This receptor was identified in a human donor with aplastic anemia. CDR3 amino acids: CASSLAPGQFF. In DNA, the CDR3 is TGTGCCAGCAGCCTTGCCCCAGGGCAGTTCTTC.